Below, one T cell receptor beta chain is given with its context. The target antigen is unknown. These data originate in a study of OX40 agonist ivuxolimab in advanced cancers. Study-wide results and limits: Clonal expansion among partial responders at 0.1-3.0 mg/kg ranked near the lowest. At 0.1 to 3.0 mg/kg, clonal expansion of CD4+ and CD8+ blood T cells had occurred by week 6.

Collection of blood occurred at baseline, at cycle 4 day 1, and at cycle 7 day 1. This table comes from immunoSEQ multiplex PCR, and its TCRdb copy is limited to in-frame clones, with some not included. The sample consists of roughly 70,000 clones, roughly 83% of them appearing once. The specimen comprised CD4+ or CD8+ T cells sorted from blood, sampled in a trial of the OX40 agonist ivuxolimab. The TCR originated in an adult with an advanced solid tumor such as melanoma, head and neck, liver or kidney cancer.

The chain's CDR3 is CASSFAPNPYEQYF. In DNA, the CDR3 is TGTGCCAGCAGCTTCGCGCCTAATCCCTACGAGCAGTACTTC. The V call is TRBV5-5, the J call TRBJ2-7; the D is unclear. The CDR3 has 14 amino acids. Trimming pared 2 bases from V and 2 bases from J, leaving 11 bases between. Germline assignment: CDR1 SGHKS and CDR2 YYEKEE (reference sequence).